This T cell receptor beta chain was identified in a study of T-cell memory formation after mild COVID-19. As for the study in general: Among the donors, TCR clusters were largely specific to each donor.

A word on this clonotype: The antigen is unknown.

The study, taken as a whole, reports: Clones contracting day 15 to 85 were balanced CD4/CD8; later expanders leaned CD4+. Cross-reactive memory apparently joined, as some responding clones appeared in pre-infection memory.

Libraries for TCRalpha and TCRbeta carried sample barcodes and unique molecular identifiers via 5'RACE. A single record per CDR3 protein comes from TCRdb applying MiXCR to the 5' RACE reads. The sample carries 300,000 to 400,000 distinct CDR3 sequences, about 15% recorded once. The V gene's germline CDR1 is MNHEY and CDR2 SVGEGT. The V segment lost 4 bases and the J segment 8 bases; nucleotides outside the gene matches: 9. The CDR3 sequence is 15 residues long. The chain has TRBV6-2 or TRBV6-3 and TRBJ1-4, with 8 nucleotides matching TRBD1. Sequences were obtained from PBMCs or a T cell subset sorted from them (not recorded which). This sequence originates from a man between 18 and 29 years old who had mild COVID-19 (a few samples of this study predate the infection). Cell type and time point are not known. CDR3 DNA sequence: TGTGCCAGCAGTTTCTGGACAGGGAAAGCCGAAAAACTGTTTTTT. It yields the protein CASSFWTGKAEKLFF.